The 12 T cell receptor beta chains below were found in one sample sequenced in a study of T cell responses to AZD1222 COVID-19 vaccine. Libraries were prepared by immunoSEQ multiplex PCR; TCRdb keeps only in-frame clonotypes and omits some of them. Of 150,000 or so clones listed, about 89% are singletons. The starting material was peripheral blood, obtained on day 0 of AZD1222 vaccination. These TCRs come from an adult in good health.

The CDR3 spells CASSPSIAGAVNEQYF. CDR3 in DNA: TGTGCCAGCAGCCCTTCCATAGCGGGAGCGGTGAACGAGCAGTACTTC. The V gene is TRBV9, the J gene TRBJ2-7, with 9 bases fitting TRBD2. The germline V gene encodes CDR1 SGDLS and CDR2 YYNGEE. J was trimmed by 5 bases and V by 4 bases; bases with no gene match: 13. The CDR3 length is 16 residues.

This sequence joins TRBV23-1 and TRBJ2-3; D perhaps matches TRBD2 (5 bases). TRBV23-1 is known as an ORF, though its function is uncertain. The CDR3 extends over 15 amino acids. The V end was cut by 4 bases, the J end by 3 bases, with 14 bases between. The DNA for the CDR3 is TGCGCCAGCAGTCCAGCTACGGGGATTACAGATACGCAGTATTTT. Its protein product is CASSPATGITDTQYF.

The rearrangement links TRBV6-5 to TRBJ2-3; 7 bases are a match to TRBD1. This CDR3 has 14 amino acids. V shed 6 bases, J shed 6 bases, and the junction held 9 bases outside the gene matches. CDR1 MNHEY and CDR2 SVGAGI come from the germline V gene. The CDR3 sequence: CASSLDRVIDTQYF. In DNA form, the CDR3 reads TGTGCCAGCAGCCTCGACAGGGTAATCGATACGCAGTATTTT.

The V call is TRBV30, the J call TRBJ1-2, with a weak D call TRBD1 (5 bases). V lost 2 bases to trimming and J lost 0 bases, with 10 bases between them. Germline V gene data show CDR1 as GTSNPN and CDR2 as SVGIG (reference sequence). This CDR3 region has 14 residues. CDR3 in DNA: TGTGCCTGGAGTCGCAGGGTCTCTAACTATGGCTACACCTTC. It encodes CAWSRRVSNYGYTF.

This chain joins TRBV29-1 and TRBJ2-1; TRBD1 agrees at 11 bases. CDR1 SQVTM and CDR2 ANQGSEA come from the germline V gene. The junction had 13 bases not matched to a gene; V was cut back by 5 bases and J by 4 bases. This CDR3 region has 17 residues. The CDR3 DNA follows: TGCAGCGTTATACGTAATCTTGGGACAGGGGGATACAATGAGCAGTTCTTC. This gives the protein CSVIRNLGTGGYNEQFF.

The chain recombines TRBV19 with TRBJ1-1, with D maybe TRBD1 (6 bases). Trimming removed 3 bases at V and 5 bases at J, with 19 bases between. The length of the CDR3 is 16 residues. The germline CDR1 and CDR2 sequences are LNHDA and SQIVND (reference sequence). The CDR3 bases are TGTGCCAGTAGTATCCCTCAACAGGGAAGGGGAACTGAAGCTTTCTTT. Protein sequence: CASSIPQQGRGTEAFF.

The chain is built from TRBV6-5 and TRBJ1-4; the D is unclear. The ends were cut back, 8 bases at V and 0 bases at J, with 13 bases in the middle. This CDR3 spans 15 amino acids. Germline V CDR1 and CDR2: MNHEY, SVGAGI. The CDR3 is CASRWRASTNEKLFF. CDR3 sequence (DNA): TGTGCCAGCCGTTGGCGGGCTTCAACTAATGAAAAACTGTTTTTT.

The rearrangement joins TRBV10-1 to TRBJ1-1; TRBD1 is a possible D gene (5 bases). This CDR3 has 13 amino acids. Trimming took 7 bases from V and 5 from J, leaving 14 bases between them. Per germline, CDR1 WNHNN and CDR2 SYGVQD (reference sequence). CDR3 loop: CASNNNGGTEAFF. The CDR3 nucleotides read TGCGCCAGCAATAACAATGGGGGGACTGAAGCTTTCTTT.

This chain connects TRBV6-1 to TRBJ2-7, with a weak D call TRBD2 (5 bases). The CDR3 spans 14 residues. Trimming took off 0 bases at V and 6 bases at J, with 12 bases between the two ends. The germline gives CDR1 MNHNS, CDR2 SASEGT. CDR3 region: CASSEASTTVEQYV. The DNA of the CDR3 is TGTGCCAGCAGTGAAGCCTCGACTACGGTCGAGCAGTACGTC.

The CDR3 sequence is CASRLRDRASGAFF. The CDR3 nucleotides read TGTGCCAGTAGATTAAGGGACAGGGCCTCCGGAGCTTTCTTT. The chain uses TRBV19 and TRBJ1-1; 9 bases fit TRBD1. V was clipped by 6 bases and J by 10 bases; unmatched bases: 12. The germline V gene encodes CDR1 LNHDA and CDR2 SQIVND (reference sequence). This CDR3 has 14 amino acids. The full variable domain, with the rest looked up from reference TRBV19 and TRBJ1-1, is DGGITQSPKYLFRKEGQNVTLSCEQNLNHDAMYWYRQDPGQGLRLIYYSQIVNDFQKGDIAEGYSVSREKKESFPLTVTSAQKNPTAFYLCASRLRDRASGAFFGQGTRLTVV.

The chain combines TRBV5-4 with TRBJ2-1, with D possibly matching TRBD1 (6 bases). CDR1 is SGHNT, CDR2 YYREEE, per germline (reference sequence). V lost 0 bases, J lost 9 bases, and 19 bases lay in between. The CDR3 covers 16 residues. CDR3: CASSLVGTPVGGEQFF. DNA for the CDR3: TGTGCCAGCAGCTTGGTAGGGACCCCGGTAGGGGGTGAGCAGTTCTTC.

This clone was seen a single time. The chain employs TRBV10-1 and TRBJ2-1; possible D gene TRBD2, 5 bases. This CDR3 comprises 15 residues. The V end lost 2 bases, the J end lost 5 bases, and 13 bases lay between the germline ends. The V gene's germline CDR1 is WNHNN and CDR2 SYGVQD (reference sequence). CDR3 protein: CASSEVGAVNNEQFF. As DNA, the CDR3 is TGCGCCAGCAGTGAGGTAGGAGCGGTAAACAATGAGCAGTTCTTC.